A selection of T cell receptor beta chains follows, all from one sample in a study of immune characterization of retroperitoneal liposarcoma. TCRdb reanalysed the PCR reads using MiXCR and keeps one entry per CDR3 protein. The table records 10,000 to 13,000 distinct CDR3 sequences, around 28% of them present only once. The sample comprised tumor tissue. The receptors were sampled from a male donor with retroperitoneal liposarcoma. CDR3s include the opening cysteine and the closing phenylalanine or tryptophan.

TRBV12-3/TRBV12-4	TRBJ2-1	CASSIREGQFF
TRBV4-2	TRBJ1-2	CVSRGKTVIFTNYGYTF
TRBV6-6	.	CASSYSTPGRGGYEQYF
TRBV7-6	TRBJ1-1	CASSLQGGGTEAFF
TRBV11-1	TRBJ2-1	CASSPQHTYNEQFF
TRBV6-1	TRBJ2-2	CASSVGAGYVGELFF
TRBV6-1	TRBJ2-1	CASIPEGGRFHEQFF
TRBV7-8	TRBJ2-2	CASSYGTSGSGELFF
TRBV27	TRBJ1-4	CASSLLAPEGEKLFF
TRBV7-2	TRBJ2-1	CASSPWTISYEQFF
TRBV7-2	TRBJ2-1	CASSLDLISGTNEQFF
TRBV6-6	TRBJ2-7	CASSPLAESSYEQYF
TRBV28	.	CASTLSLFGTSHYEQFF
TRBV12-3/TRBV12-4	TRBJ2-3	CASTPSGTDTQYF
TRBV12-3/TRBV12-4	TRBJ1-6	CATSGGDNSPLHF
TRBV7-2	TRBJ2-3	CASSFSGGADTQYF
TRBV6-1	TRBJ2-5	CASSSHNEQYF
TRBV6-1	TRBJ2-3	CASSSRLSTDTQYF
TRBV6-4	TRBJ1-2	CASSPGTANNYGYTF
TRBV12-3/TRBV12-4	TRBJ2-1	CASSFRQLGNEQFF
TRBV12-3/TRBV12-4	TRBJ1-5	CASSWGQNQPQHF
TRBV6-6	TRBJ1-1	CANRHLRHTEAFF
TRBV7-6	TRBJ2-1	CASSPRTGNYEQFF
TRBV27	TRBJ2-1	CASSLGRTYNEQFF
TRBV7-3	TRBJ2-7	CASSPTGAGSGYEQYF
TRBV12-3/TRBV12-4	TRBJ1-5	CASSLRQNQPQHF
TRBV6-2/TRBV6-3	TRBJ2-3	CASSSSTGEGDTQYF
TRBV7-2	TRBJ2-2	CASSLEGALNTGELFF
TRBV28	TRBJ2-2	CASSTSGARAGELFF
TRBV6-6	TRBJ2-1	CASSYSGLAGGGEQFF
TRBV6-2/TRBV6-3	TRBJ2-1	CASSYVGIQGVGETQFF
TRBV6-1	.	CASSERYNEQFF